This passage covers 9 T cell receptor beta chains from one sample sequenced in a study of blood T cell repertoires in COVID-19. Some clones are missing from TCRdb's copy, which holds only in-frame ones; the method was immunoSEQ multiplex PCR. The profile shows 250,000 to 300,000 clones, approximately 85% of them singletons. Source material: peripheral blood. The receptors here all came from a woman aged 70 to 79 with acute or convalescent COVID-19.

This chain connects TRBV11-3 to TRBJ2-7, with 8 bases aligning to TRBD2. CDR1 and CDR2 (germline): SGHNT, YENEEA. Trimming removed 1 base from V and 3 bases from J; junction bases left unmatched: 11. The length of the CDR3 is 17 residues. CDR3 protein: CASSLAGGPALYYEQYF. In DNA form, the CDR3 reads TGTGCCAGCAGCTTAGCGGGGGGGCCGGCCTTGTACTACGAGCAGTACTTC.

J is TRBJ2-3 and V is TRBV7-3, with D tentatively TRBD2 (7 bases). The germline gives CDR1 SGHTA, CDR2 FQGTGA. The CDR3 contains 14 residues. V was cut by 5 bases and J by 6 bases, with 15 bases left in between. The CDR3 DNA sequence: TGTGCCAGCAGCCTCCGGGGGGCCGGGGATACGCAGTATTTT. It specifies CASSLRGAGDTQYF.

This clone was observed a handful of times. The chain has TRBV29-1 and TRBJ1-5; D ambiguous. The CDR3 has 14 amino acids. From germline, CDR1 is SQVTM and CDR2 ANQGSEA. Trimming pared 7 bases from V and 0 bases from J, leaving 13 bases between. CDR3 DNA: TGCAGCGCTTCGTCGACAAATAGCAATCAGCCCCAGCATTTT. Translated, it gives CSASSTNSNQPQHF.

This chain links TRBV6-1 with TRBJ2-1; TRBD1 matches at 10 bases. Germline CDR1 MNHNS, CDR2 SASEGT. The CDR3 spans 17 residues. The trim removed 0 bases at V and 6 bases at J, leaving 8 bases unmatched. In DNA, the CDR3 is TGTGCCAGCAGTGAAGCGGGGGACAGGGGACTACGCAATGAGCAGTTCTTC. Translation: CASSEAGDRGLRNEQFF.

The chain joins TRBV18 to TRBJ1-2; perhaps TRBD1 as D (6 bases). Germline V gene data show CDR1 as KGHSH and CDR2 as LQKENI. V was clipped by 4 bases and J by 0 bases, with 12 bases between them. The CDR3 totals 15 residues. The CDR3: CASSRRQDANYGYTF. The CDR3, as DNA: TGTGCCAGCTCACGACGACAGGATGCTAACTATGGCTACACCTTC.

This clone was observed a few times. The chain has TRBV6-5 and TRBJ1-1; D gene uncertain. V dropped 8 bases and J dropped 0 bases, with 10 bases sitting between them. Looked up from germline, CDR1 is MNHEY and CDR2 is SVGAGI. This CDR3 has 13 amino acids. The CDR3 region is CASARSVNTEAFF. Here the CDR3 DNA reads TGTGCCAGCGCCCGGTCTGTGAACACTGAAGCTTTCTTT.

This clone has more than one count but fewer than ten. The J gene is TRBJ1-2, the V gene TRBV3-1 (or the pseudogene TRBV3-2); D is undetermined. V lost 4 bases and J lost 8, with 14 bases in between. Germline lookup yields CDR1 LGHDT and CDR2 YNNKEL (reference sequence). The CDR3 is made up of 13 amino acids. CDR3 residues: CASSPSGVIGYTF. In nucleotides, the CDR3 is TGTGCCAGCAGCCCCTCCGGGGTCATAGGCTACACCTTC.

CDR3 loop: CASSPTGLGSYEQYF. CDR3 bases: TGTGCCAGCAGTCCGACAGGGCTCGGGTCCTACGAGCAGTACTTC. This chain links TRBV6-5 with TRBJ2-7; 7 bases match TRBD1. The V gene end was trimmed by 5 bases and the J gene end by 1 base; junction bases not matched to a gene: 8. The CDR3 has 15 residues. Germline assignment: CDR1 MNHEY and CDR2 SVGAGI.

V gene TRBV5-1 combines with J gene TRBJ2-3; 9 bases line up with TRBD2. The V gene's germline CDR1 is SGHRS and CDR2 YFSETQ. The junction had 15 bases not matched to a gene; V was cut back by 2 bases and J by 2 bases. The CDR3 loop spans 19 amino acids. CDR3 sequence: CASSFPPRSTSGYTDTQYF. CDR3 coding DNA: TGCGCCAGCAGCTTCCCACCCCGCTCAACTAGCGGGTACACAGATACGCAGTATTTT.